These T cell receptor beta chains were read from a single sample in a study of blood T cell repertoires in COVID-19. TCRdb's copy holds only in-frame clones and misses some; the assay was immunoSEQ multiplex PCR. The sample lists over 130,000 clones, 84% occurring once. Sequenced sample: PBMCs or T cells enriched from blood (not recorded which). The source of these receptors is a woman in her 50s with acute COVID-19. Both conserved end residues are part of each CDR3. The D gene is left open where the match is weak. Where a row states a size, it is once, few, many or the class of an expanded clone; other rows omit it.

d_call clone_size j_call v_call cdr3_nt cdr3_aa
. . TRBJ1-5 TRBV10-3 TGTGCCATCAGTGAGCAGGCCAGCCAGCCCCAGCATTTT CAISEQASQPQHF
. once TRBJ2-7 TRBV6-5 TGTGCCAGCAGTTTATCTCAGACAGCCTATCTCTGGGAGCAGTACTTC CASSLSQTAYLWEQYF
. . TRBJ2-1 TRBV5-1 TGCGCCAGCAGCTTTCAGATCAATGAGCAGTTCTTC CASSFQINEQFF
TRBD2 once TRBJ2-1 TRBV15 TGTGCCGTTAGCGGGAGGTCCTCTGAGCAGTTCTTC CAVSGRSSEQFF
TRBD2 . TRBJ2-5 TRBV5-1 TGCGCCAGTAATAGCGGGAGTGGGGAGACCCAGTACTTC CASNSGSGETQYF
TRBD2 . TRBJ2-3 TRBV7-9 TGTGCCAGCAGCTTAGCCGGGCGGGAGCCCGAAGATACGCAGTATTTT CASSLAGREPEDTQYF
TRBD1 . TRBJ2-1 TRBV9 TGTGCCAGCAGCGGATACAGGGGTGGCTCCTACAATGAGCAGTTCTTC CASSGYRGGSYNEQFF
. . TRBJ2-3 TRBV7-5 TGTGTCAGAAGCTCCCCCGGTATAGCGGGCACCACAGATACGCAGTATTTT CVRSSPGIAGTTDTQYF
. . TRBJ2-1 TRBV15 TGTGCCACCAGCAGAGATTCACCGAGCAATGAGCAGTTCTTC CATSRDSPSNEQFF
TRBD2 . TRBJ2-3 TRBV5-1 TGCGCCAGCAGCATCGGGACTAGCGGTGGAGATACGCAGTATTTT CASSIGTSGGDTQYF
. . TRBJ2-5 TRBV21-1 TGTGCCAGCAGCACTATGCGAGAGGGGCGATCAGGGGGCAAGACCCAGTACTTC CASSTMREGRSGGKTQYF
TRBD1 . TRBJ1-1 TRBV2 TGTGCCAGCAGGAGAGAACAGGGGGCGAACACTGAAGCTTTCTTT CASRREQGANTEAFF
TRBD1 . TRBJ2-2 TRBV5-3 TGTGCCAGAATCAAAACGCCGACAAGGGGGATACCGGGACAGGAAAGCGGGGAGCTGTTTTTT CARIKTPTRGIPGQESGELFF
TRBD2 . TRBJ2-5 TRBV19 TGTGCCAGTAGCCCGGGGGGGGCTCAAGAGACCCAGTACTTC CASSPGGAQETQYF
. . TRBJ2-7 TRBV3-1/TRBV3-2 TGTGCCAGCAGCCTTGGAGGAAACGAGCAGTACTTC CASSLGGNEQYF
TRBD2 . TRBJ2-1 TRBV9 TGTGCCAGCAGCCCTCACCCGGGGGGGCTAGCGAGAGACAATGAGCAGTTCTTC CASSPHPGGLARDNEQFF
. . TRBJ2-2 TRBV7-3 TGTGCCAGCAGCTTATTCATGTGGCAGGGTGGGGCCGGGGAGCTGTTTTTT CASSLFMWQGGAGELFF
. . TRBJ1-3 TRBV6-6 TGTGCCAGCAGTTACCGCACAGGGCCAGGAGGAGACACCATATATTTT CASSYRTGPGGDTIYF
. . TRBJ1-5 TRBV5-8 TGTGCCAGCAGCTTGGGCCAGGTCCTCAATCAGCCCCAGCATTTT CASSLGQVLNQPQHF
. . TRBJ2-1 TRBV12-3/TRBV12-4 TGTGCCAGCAGTTTTGAGGCGAACAATGAGCAGTTCTTC CASSFEANNEQFF
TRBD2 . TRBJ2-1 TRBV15 TGTGCCACCAGCAAGAGACTAGCGGAATACAATGAGCAGTTCTTC CATSKRLAEYNEQFF
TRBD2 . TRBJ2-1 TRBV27 TGTGCCAGCAGTTTCATAAGCGGGAAGGTTGAGCAGTTCTTC CASSFISGKVEQFF
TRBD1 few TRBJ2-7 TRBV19 TGTGCCAGTGAAGACAGGGGTCACGAGCAGTACTTC CASEDRGHEQYF
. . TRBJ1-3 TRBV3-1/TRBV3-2 TGTGCCAGCAGCCTAAACCAGGGCCCTTCTGGAAACACCATATATTTT CASSLNQGPSGNTIYF
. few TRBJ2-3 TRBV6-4 TGTGCCAGCAGCCCTGACGCGGGGGAGGGGGCAGATACGCAGTATTTT CASSPDAGEGADTQYF
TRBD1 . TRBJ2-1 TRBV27 TGTGCCAGCAGGAGGGGACCGGACAGGGGGTCTTACAATGAGCAGTTCTTC CASRRGPDRGSYNEQFF
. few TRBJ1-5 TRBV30 TGTGCCTGGAGTAGCGGATCCAATCAGCCCCAGCATTTT CAWSSGSNQPQHF
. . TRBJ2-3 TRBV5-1 TGCGCCAGCAGCACCGGACTAAATACAGATACGCAGTATTTT CASSTGLNTDTQYF
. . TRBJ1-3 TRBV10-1 TGCGCCAGCAGCTCTGGCCTCGGAAACACCATATATTTT CASSSGLGNTIYF
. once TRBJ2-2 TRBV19 TGTGCCAGTAAAGCGTTCCAAGCGGGTCTAACCGGGGAGCTGTTTTTT CASKAFQAGLTGELFF
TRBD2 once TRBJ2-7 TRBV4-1 TGCGCCAGCAGCCAGGAACGCGGGACTAGCGGGAGCCACGAGCAGTACTTC CASSQERGTSGSHEQYF
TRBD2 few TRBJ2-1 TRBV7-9 TGTGCCAGCAGCCCCCAAGCTAGCGGGGGCCCCACCAATGAGCAGTTCTTC CASSPQASGGPTNEQFF
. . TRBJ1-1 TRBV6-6 TGTGCCAGCAGTGGAGACAGTTTTGGTAACACTGAAGCTTTCTTT CASSGDSFGNTEAFF
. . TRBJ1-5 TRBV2 TGTGCCAGCTCTAGGGGCCGAAGAACCGATCAGCCCCAGCATTTT CASSRGRRTDQPQHF
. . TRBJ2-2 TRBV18 TGTGCCAGCTCACCAGTTCGAACAGCTACCGGGGAGCTGTTTTTT CASSPVRTATGELFF
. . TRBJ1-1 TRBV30 TGTGCCTGGAGTGTAGCCGGGAACGAAGCTTTCTTT CAWSVAGNEAFF
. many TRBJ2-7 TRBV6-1 TGTGCCAGCAGTGAACAAGCGCGAGAGCAGTACTTC CASSEQAREQYF
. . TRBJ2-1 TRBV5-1 TGCGCCAGCAGCCTCGAGGGAAACAATGAGCAGTTCTTC CASSLEGNNEQFF
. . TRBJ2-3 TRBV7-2 TGTGCCAGCAGCTCCTTTACAGATACGCAGTATTTT CASSSFTDTQYF
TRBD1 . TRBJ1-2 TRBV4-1 TGCGCCAGCAGCCAACACCGAGAGCCGGACAGGGGATGGAAGGGCTACACCTTC CASSQHREPDRGWKGYTF
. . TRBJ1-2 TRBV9 TGTGCCAGCAGCGTCCAGGGTTTTGGCTACACCTTC CASSVQGFGYTF
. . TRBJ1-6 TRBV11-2 TGTGCCAGCAGCGTGGGGTGGCAGGGTGTCTCACCCCTCCACTTT CASSVGWQGVSPLHF
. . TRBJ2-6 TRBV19 TGTGCCAGTAGTATTGGGGGCGCTGGGGCCAACGTCCTGACTTTC CASSIGGAGANVLTF
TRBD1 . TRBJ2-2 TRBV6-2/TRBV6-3 TGTGCCAGCAGTTCCGAGCAGGGACAGGGGAGGGCCGGGGAGCTGTTTTTT CASSSEQGQGRAGELFF
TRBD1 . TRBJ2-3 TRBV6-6 TGTGCCAGCAGTCATAGGGGGGGAGGACAGGGGAAGGCAGATACGCAGTATTTT CASSHRGGGQGKADTQYF
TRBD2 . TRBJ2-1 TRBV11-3 TGTGCCAGCAGCCTAGACACGACTAGCGGGACCACCCTGCCGATATACAATGAGCAGTTCTTC CASSLDTTSGTTLPIYNEQFF
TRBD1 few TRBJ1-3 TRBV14 TGTGCCAGCAGCGCACAGGGGGCGCGTGGAAACACCATATATTTT CASSAQGARGNTIYF
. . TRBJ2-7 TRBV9 TGTGCCAGCAGCGCTCAGGCGGAGGGTCCCTACGAGCAGTACTTC CASSAQAEGPYEQYF
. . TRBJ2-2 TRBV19 TGTGCCAGTAATTCGGACAGAAACACCGGGGAGCTGTTTTTT CASNSDRNTGELFF
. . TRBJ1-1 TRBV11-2 TGTGCCAGCAGCTTTGCACAATACACTGAAGCTTTCTTT CASSFAQYTEAFF
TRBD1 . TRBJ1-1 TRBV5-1 TGCGCCAGCAGCTTGGACGGGGACAGTCGGACTGAAGCTTTCTTT CASSLDGDSRTEAFF
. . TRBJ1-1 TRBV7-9 TGTGCCAGCAGCTTAGGGGGCCGAGGCACTGAAGCTTTCTTT CASSLGGRGTEAFF
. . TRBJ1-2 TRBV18 TGTGCCAGCTCACCAAGGCCTGACTCCAACTATGGCTACACCTTC CASSPRPDSNYGYTF
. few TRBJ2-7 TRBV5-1 TGCGCCAGCAGAGAAGGACAGTTACCAGCCTACGAGCAGTACTTC CASREGQLPAYEQYF
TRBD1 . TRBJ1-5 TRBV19 TGTGCCAGTAGACCTATGGGACAGGGTCTCCAGCCCCAGCATTTT CASRPMGQGLQPQHF